These T cell receptor beta chains were read from a single sample in a study of blood T cell repertoires in COVID-19. The data were produced by immunoSEQ multiplex PCR, yet TCRdb's version contains in-frame clones alone and is incomplete. The table records some 140,000 clones, approximately 85% of them present only once. Input material: peripheral blood. The source is a man between 60 and 75 years old with COVID-19, enrolled during active disease. Both conserved end residues are part of each CDR3. The D gene is left open where the match is weak. Expanded clones get a size class; other rows say once, few or many, or leave the size out.

>.|TRBJ1-3|TRBV5-8|.
CASSHRRNSGNTIYF
TGTGCCAGCAGCCACAGACGGAACTCTGGAAACACCATATATTTT
>few|TRBJ2-2|TRBV29-1|TRBD2
CSVRGLAGTNTGELFF
TGCAGCGTGAGGGGACTAGCGGGTACCAACACCGGGGAGCTGTTTTTT
>.|TRBJ2-3|TRBV5-8|TRBD2
CASSLTSGSEPTDTQYF
TGTGCCAGCAGCTTGACTAGCGGGAGTGAGCCGACAGATACGCAGTATTTT
>.|TRBJ2-2|TRBV6-5|.
CAGGLRVNTGELFF
TGTGCCGGGGGGTTGCGGGTAAACACCGGGGAGCTGTTTTTT
>.|TRBJ2-3|TRBV28|.
CASSSRTPPTDTQYF
TGTGCCAGCAGTTCCCGGACACCTCCCACAGATACGCAGTATTTT
>.|TRBJ2-5|TRBV5-1|.
CASSFRGGKETQYF
TGCGCCAGCAGCTTTCGAGGAGGGAAAGAGACCCAGTACTTC
>.|TRBJ2-3|TRBV18|.
CASSPGDFYTQYF
TGTGCCAGCTCACCCGGGGACTTTTATACGCAGTATTTT
>.|TRBJ2-5|TRBV4-3|TRBD2
CASSRRIAGEETQYF
TGCGCCAGCAGCCGACGTATAGCGGGGGAAGAGACCCAGTACTTC
>.|TRBJ2-6|TRBV9|TRBD1
CASSAPGQGYSGANVLTF
TGTGCCAGCAGCGCACCGGGACAGGGATACTCTGGGGCCAACGTCCTGACTTTC
>.|TRBJ2-5|TRBV5-1|TRBD1
CASSLEGQLQETQYF
TGCGCCAGCAGCTTGGAGGGACAGCTTCAAGAGACCCAGTACTTC
>.|TRBJ1-1|TRBV10-3|.
CAISVERDTEAFF
TGTGCCATCAGTGTCGAGCGGGACACTGAAGCTTTCTTT
>.|TRBJ2-1|TRBV29-1|TRBD2
CSVNKPGLASTNEQFF
TGCAGCGTTAACAAACCGGGACTAGCTTCTACCAATGAGCAGTTCTTC
>.|TRBJ2-5|TRBV7-9|TRBD2
CASSLSAGTRETQYF
TGTGCCAGCAGCTTATCAGCGGGGACCCGAGAGACCCAGTACTTC
>.|TRBJ2-7|TRBV10-3|.
CAISVSGNEQYF
TGTGCCATCAGTGTCTCGGGGAACGAGCAGTACTTC
>.|TRBJ2-3|TRBV4-2|.
CASSQDHPGITDTQYF
TGTGCCAGCAGCCAAGATCATCCGGGGATCACAGATACGCAGTATTTT
>.|TRBJ1-5|TRBV27|.
CASSSHSFNQPQHF
TGTGCCAGCAGTTCACATTCATTCAATCAGCCCCAGCATTTT
>.|TRBJ1-1|TRBV20-1|.
CSAPRQFEAFF
TGCAGTGCCCCGAGACAGTTTGAAGCTTTCTTT
>.|TRBJ1-5|TRBV4-1|.
CASSQEFSSNQPQHF
TGCGCCAGCAGCCAAGAGTTTTCAAGCAATCAGCCCCAGCATTTT
>once|TRBJ2-7|TRBV3-1/TRBV3-2|.
CASSQVDKAYEQYF
TGTGCCAGCAGCCAAGTCGACAAAGCCTACGAGCAGTACTTC
>.|TRBJ2-2|TRBV7-9|TRBD2
CASSEQGLAGNTGELFF
TGTGCCAGCAGCGAACAGGGACTAGCGGGGAACACCGGGGAGCTGTTTTTT
>.|TRBJ1-2|TRBV2|TRBD1
CASSRTPGQGNGYTF
TGTGCCAGCAGTCGAACCCCGGGACAGGGGAATGGCTACACCTTC
>.|TRBJ2-7|TRBV6-6|TRBD1
CASRRDGQGSYEQYF
TGTGCCAGCAGACGGGATGGACAGGGTTCCTACGAGCAGTACTTC
>.|TRBJ1-2|TRBV27|TRBD1
CASSLSLGQGANYGYTF
TGTGCCAGCAGTTTATCGCTCGGACAGGGCGCTAACTATGGCTACACCTTC
>many|TRBJ2-1|TRBV12-3/TRBV12-4|TRBD2
CASSTSGKQFF
TGTGCCAGCAGCACTAGCGGGAAACAGTTCTTC
>.|TRBJ1-5|TRBV30|TRBD1
CAWEQGRQPQHF
TGTGCCTGGGAACAGGGGAGACAGCCCCAGCATTTT
>few|TRBJ1-2|TRBV29-1|.
CSVEESRTAYGYTF
TGCAGCGTTGAAGAGAGTCGGACAGCGTATGGCTACACCTTC
>.|TRBJ2-1|TRBV5-8|.
CASSFGGPYNEQFF
TGTGCCAGCAGCTTCGGGGGGCCTTACAATGAGCAGTTCTTC
>once|TRBJ1-4|TRBV6-5|.
CASSWALNEKLFF
TGTGCCAGCAGTTGGGCCCTTAATGAAAAACTGTTTTTT
>few|TRBJ1-6|TRBV7-9|TRBD1
CASSTKTGQGYNSPLHF
TGTGCCAGCAGCACGAAAACGGGACAGGGCTATAATTCACCCCTCCACTTT
>once|TRBJ1-1|TRBV12-3/TRBV12-4|.
CASMLRTEAFF
TGTGCCAGCATGCTGAGGACTGAAGCTTTCTTT
>few|TRBJ1-5|TRBV28|.
CASSLGQSNQPQHF
TGTGCCAGCAGTTTAGGACAGAGCAATCAGCCCCAGCATTTT
>.|TRBJ1-2|TRBV21-1|.
CASSPRCPVGAATNYGYTF
TGTGCCAGCAGCCCCCGTTGCCCCGTGGGGGCAGCGACTAACTATGGCTACACCTTC
>.|TRBJ2-5|TRBV6-5|.
CASSYFRGSETQYF
TGTGCCAGCAGTTACTTTCGGGGGTCGGAGACCCAGTACTTC
>.|TRBJ1-2|TRBV27|TRBD1
CASSFWGTGPNYGYTF
TGTGCCAGCAGTTTTTGGGGGACAGGACCTAACTATGGCTACACCTTC
>.|TRBJ1-4|TRBV7-2|.
CASSLARVNEKLFF
TGTGCCAGCAGCTTAGCCAGGGTTAATGAAAAACTGTTTTTT
>.|TRBJ1-1|TRBV27|TRBD1
CASSPPGRGLRTEAFF
TGTGCCAGCAGTCCCCCCGGCAGGGGGCTACGCACTGAAGCTTTCTTT
>.|TRBJ1-6|TRBV28|.
CASRVGGANSPLHF
TGTGCCAGCAGGGTCGGAGGGGCCAATTCACCCCTCCACTTT
>.|TRBJ1-3|TRBV7-2|TRBD1
CASSLSTGAGNTIYF
TGTGCCAGCAGCCTCTCGACAGGGGCAGGAAACACCATATATTTT
>once|TRBJ1-1|TRBV7-3|TRBD1
CASSFNRGRDTEAFF
TGTGCCAGCAGCTTTAACAGGGGGCGAGATACTGAAGCTTTCTTT
>few|TRBJ1-2|TRBV12-3/TRBV12-4|.
CASSLADYGYTF
TGTGCCAGCAGTTTGGCGGACTATGGCTACACCTTC
>.|TRBJ2-2|TRBV5-1|TRBD2
CASSSGLAGGNTGELFF
TGCGCCAGCAGCTCGGGACTAGCGGGGGGAAACACCGGGGAGCTGTTTTTT
>.|TRBJ1-3|TRBV6-5|.
CASRTDSGNTIYF
TGTGCCAGCAGAACAGACTCTGGAAACACCATATATTTT
>.|TRBJ1-1|TRBV10-3|.
CAIRGDGRNTEAFF
TGTGCCATCAGGGGGGACGGGAGGAACACTGAAGCTTTCTTT
>.|TRBJ2-3|TRBV6-4|TRBD2
CASSALAGDTQYF
TGTGCCAGCAGTGCCCTAGCGGGAGATACGCAGTATTTT
>.|TRBJ1-1|TRBV5-8|.
CASSLGRVLFSEAFF
TGTGCCAGCAGCCTGGGCAGGGTACTTTTCTCTGAAGCTTTCTTT